This T cell receptor (beta chain) was sequenced during a study of shared T cell receptors in the human thymus. Method: immunoSEQ multiplex PCR; TCRdb's copy keeps in-frame clones and lacks some. Among 500,000 to 750,000 clones listed, 88% were seen once. Germline loops: CDR1 MDHEN, CDR2 SYDVKM. CDR3 size: 15 residues. Trimming at V came to 2 bases and at J to 6 bases, leaving 8 bases not matched to a gene. The same data also contributed to another study, on human thymus T cells. That study adds: Each of the donors was a healthy Finnish infant who was undergoing open corrective cardiac surgery for congenital heart defects. Thymic samples were excised during corrective heart operations. Related research described strongly overlapping thymic repertoires in unrelated people.

V gene TRBV28 combines with J gene TRBJ2-7; 9 bases map to TRBD2. Sequencing input: thymocytes. This clonotype originated in a boy younger than two with a congenital heart defect. As DNA, the CDR3 is TGTGCCAGCAGTTTAGGAGCGGGAGGTTCCCTCGAGCAGTACTTC. This gives the protein CASSLGAGGSLEQYF.